A selection of T cell receptor beta chains follows, all from one sample in a study of PD-L1 blockade in urothelial cancer. Libraries were prepared by immunoSEQ multiplex PCR; TCRdb keeps only in-frame clonotypes and omits some of them. The table lists about 56,000 clones, approximately 83% of them singletons, with 15% to 18% in the top ten. Sequencing was performed on PBMCs, taken around atezolizumab (anti-PD-L1) treatment. These receptors all stem from a man between 65 and 85 years old with urothelial cancer. Each CDR3 is given with its conserved first and last residue. Each record gives: V gene, CDR3 protein.

V: TRBV19
CDR3: CASSISSGHTGELFF

V: TRBV30
CDR3: CAWSPKSLASYNEQFF

V: TRBV6-5
CDR3: CASSYSRMYGELFF

V: TRBV6-4
CDR3: CASREGLADRRRETQYF

V: TRBV7-9
CDR3: CASSTRTGADTEAFF

V: TRBV7-9
CDR3: CASSPGQGFNYGYTF

V: TRBV14
CDR3: CASSSQGYEQFF

V: TRBV5-1
CDR3: CASSSGTGWNNEQFF

V: TRBV19
CDR3: CASAQGLNTEAFF

V: TRBV10-3
CDR3: CAISEAKTGVPTEAFF

V: TRBV11-2
CDR3: CASHKTGERSGNTIYF

V: TRBV19
CDR3: CASSTLGSLSGNTIYF

V: TRBV5-4
CDR3: CASSLDRGEQFF

V: TRBV5-6
CDR3: CASSFRDRWPLVYEQYF

V: TRBV6-5
CDR3: CASKPDGYNEQFF

V: TRBV14
CDR3: CASSQVRNTEAFF

V: TRBV7-6
CDR3: CASSPSGQGPGGYTF

V: TRBV30
CDR3: CAWGPGGAVETQYF

V: TRBV19
CDR3: CASTLSGSRYNEQFF

V: TRBV7-8
CDR3: CASSSGGGGSSYEQYF

V: TRBV7-8
CDR3: CASSLERLEGRGEQYF

V: TRBV5-1
CDR3: CASSLDRARTNEKLFF

V: TRBV7-8
CDR3: CASSSPSGRANHLGNEQFF

V: TRBV6-1
CDR3: CASSFPGLEAAEQFF

V: TRBV11-2
CDR3: CASSLRPRVREQYF

V: TRBV28
CDR3: CASSFEGQPQHF

V: TRBV29-1
CDR3: CTVGTGDIRYAYF

V: TRBV18
CDR3: CASSRIGQPQHF

V: TRBV30
CDR3: CAWNGYAGEQYF

V: TRBV5-8
CDR3: CASSLEGLGYNEQFF

V: TRBV6-1
CDR3: CASSEAGRGNQPQHF

V: TRBV7-9
CDR3: CASSLAPSGRVAYEQYF

V: TRBV6-5
CDR3: CASSFGQFLGGYTF

V: TRBV18
CDR3: CASSIAGGSPPGEQFF

V: TRBV7-3
CDR3: CASSSTGLENTGELFF

V: TRBV27
CDR3: CASSLEGKYGYTF

V: TRBV25-1
CDR3: CASSDSSGLAAYNEQFF

V: TRBV5-1
CDR3: CASSLDRVEETQYF

V: TRBV6-1
CDR3: CASTSEGGTEAFF

V: TRBV28
CDR3: CASTVSRGQTYEQYF

V: TRBV4-1
CDR3: CASSPGTSDAYEQYF